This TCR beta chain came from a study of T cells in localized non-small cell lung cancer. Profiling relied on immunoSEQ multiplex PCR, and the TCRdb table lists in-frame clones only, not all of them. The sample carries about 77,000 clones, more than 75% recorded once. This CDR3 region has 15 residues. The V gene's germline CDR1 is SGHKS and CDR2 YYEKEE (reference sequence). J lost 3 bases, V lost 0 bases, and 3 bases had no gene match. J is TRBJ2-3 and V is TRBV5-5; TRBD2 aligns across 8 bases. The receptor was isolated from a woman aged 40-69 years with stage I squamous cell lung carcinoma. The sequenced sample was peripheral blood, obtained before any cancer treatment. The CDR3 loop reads CASSLDPGGTDTQYF. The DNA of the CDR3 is TGTGCCAGCAGCTTGGATCCGGGGGGGACAGATACGCAGTATTTT.